What follows are 3 T cell receptor beta chains derived from one specimen sequenced in a study of shared clonotypes between healthy human individuals (TCRdb year 2020). The method was the immunoSEQ multiplex PCR assay. TCRdb mirrors the immuneACCESS table, restricted to in-frame sequences. Some clones are absent from its copies; in checked studies, under half trace to an unresolved V gene, and the reason for the others is unknown. This sample holds millions of clones; approximately 92% were observed only once. Clones ranked in the top ten supply roughly 0.14% of the sample. What was sequenced was naive CD4+ T cells sorted from blood. Interpreted using the paper, the cell subset or site label stands for: CD45RA+ positively selected. Source of these receptors: a man in his late teens or twenties in good health.

This clone was seen once. V is TRBV5-1 and J is TRBJ1-5; D remains ambiguous. Trimming removed 4 bases at V and 10 bases at J, with 18 bases between. The CDR3 runs to 14 residues. CDR1 and CDR2 (germline): SGHRS, YFSETQ. The CDR3 DNA reads TGCGCCAGCAGCCCTGGACCAGGCCCGATACCCCAGCATTTT. Protein: CASSPGPGPIPQHF.

The chain carries TRBV6-5 and TRBJ2-7; D is ambiguous. Germline V gene lookup returns CDR1 MNHEY and CDR2 SVGAGI. Trimming removed 5 bases from V and 2 bases from J, with 10 bases in between. The CDR3 is made up of 13 amino acids. The CDR3 nucleotides read TGTGCCAGCAGTCTCGCCGGGCCCTACGAGCAGTACTTC. It is translated as CASSLAGPYEQYF.

With respect to this clone: This sample also contains other DNA sequences that code for the same CDR3. The genes are TRBV20-1 and TRBJ2-5, with no clear D. Germline V gives CDR1 DFQATT, CDR2 SNEGSKA (reference sequence). This CDR3 comprises 10 residues. Between the trimmed V and J ends, which lost 3 bases and 5 bases, there was a span of 4 bases. CDR3: CSARKETQYF. The CDR3 DNA is TGCAGTGCTAGGAAGGAGACCCAGTACTTC.